This TCR beta chain stems from a study of blood T cells in healthy people across ages. On this clonotype itself: Its antigen is not identified.

The use of a sample-barcoded 5' primer and a J-beta primer mix characterized a second PCR of about 7 to 12 cycles. A 12-random-nucleotide template-switch adaptor tagged each cDNA molecule. Each CDR3 protein gets one entry after TCRdb re-called the 5' RACE reads with MiXCR. The sample lists hundreds of thousands of distinct CDR3 sequences, roughly 35% occurring once. Trimming took 1 base from V and 1 from J, leaving 18 bases between them. The CDR3 runs 18 residues. Germline V gene lookup returns CDR1 SEHNR and CDR2 FQNEAQ (reference sequence). Notes on the study in general: Long-lived donors had more naive CD4+ cells and higher diversity than aged donors.

The sequence was collected from a man aged 18 to 30 in good health. Sequenced: blood. The rearrangement uses TRBV7-9 and TRBJ2-3; TRBD1 might be the D (5 bases). CDR3 amino acids: CASSLEAQHRRGTDTQYF. The CDR3 region has the DNA TGTGCCAGCAGCTTAGAGGCCCAACATCGCAGGGGCACAGATACGCAGTATTTT.